This T cell receptor beta chain originates from a study of T cells in Graves' hyperthyroidism and ophthalmopathy. Study at large: Peripheral blood was taken when the disease was first diagnosed, before any treatment began.

Study-level points and caveats: From stable hyperthyroidism, ophthalmopathy was separated by a 13 V-J model. A median around 5.9 months before onset, the model predicted ophthalmopathy.

Amplification targeted TCR beta CDR3 regions from RNA transcripts. The primer set for the first-round RT-PCR of the TCR CDR3 was HTBI. MiXCR, applied by TCRdb to the multiplex PCR reads, yields one record per CDR3 protein. The sample holds under 750,000 distinct CDR3 sequences; roughly a sixth are singletons and the top ten take over 15%. The V gene lost 2 bases and the J gene lost 8 bases, with 11 bases spanning the gap. There are 13 residues in the CDR3. Germline CDR1 and CDR2: SGHRS and YFSETQ. Only a few counts were recorded for this clonotype. What it binds is not known. Preceding any ophthalmopathy symptoms, the blood sample dates from first hyperthyroidism diagnosis.

The chain recombines TRBV5-1 with TRBJ2-1; no reliable D call. The receptor comes from a woman between 50 and 59 years old with Graves' hyperthyroidism that later progressed to Graves' ophthalmopathy. Sequences were obtained from blood. The CDR3 region has the DNA TGCGCCAGCAGCTTACCTGAAGGCGATGAGCAGTTCTTC. Translated, it gives CASSLPEGDEQFF.